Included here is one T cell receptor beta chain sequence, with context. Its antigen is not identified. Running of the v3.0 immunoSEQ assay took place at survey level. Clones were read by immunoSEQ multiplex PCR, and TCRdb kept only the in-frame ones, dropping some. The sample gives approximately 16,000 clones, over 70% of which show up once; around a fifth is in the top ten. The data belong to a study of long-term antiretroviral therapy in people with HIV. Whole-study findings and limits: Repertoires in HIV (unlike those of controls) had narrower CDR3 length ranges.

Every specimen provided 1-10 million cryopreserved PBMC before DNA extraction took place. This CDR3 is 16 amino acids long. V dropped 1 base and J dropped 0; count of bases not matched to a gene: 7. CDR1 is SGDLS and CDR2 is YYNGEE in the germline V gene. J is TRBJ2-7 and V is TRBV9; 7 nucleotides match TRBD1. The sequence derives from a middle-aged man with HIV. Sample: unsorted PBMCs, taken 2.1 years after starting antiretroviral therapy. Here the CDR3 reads CASSVNQWDSSYEQYF. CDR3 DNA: TGTGCCAGCAGCGTAAATCAGTGGGACAGCTCCTACGAGCAGTACTTC.